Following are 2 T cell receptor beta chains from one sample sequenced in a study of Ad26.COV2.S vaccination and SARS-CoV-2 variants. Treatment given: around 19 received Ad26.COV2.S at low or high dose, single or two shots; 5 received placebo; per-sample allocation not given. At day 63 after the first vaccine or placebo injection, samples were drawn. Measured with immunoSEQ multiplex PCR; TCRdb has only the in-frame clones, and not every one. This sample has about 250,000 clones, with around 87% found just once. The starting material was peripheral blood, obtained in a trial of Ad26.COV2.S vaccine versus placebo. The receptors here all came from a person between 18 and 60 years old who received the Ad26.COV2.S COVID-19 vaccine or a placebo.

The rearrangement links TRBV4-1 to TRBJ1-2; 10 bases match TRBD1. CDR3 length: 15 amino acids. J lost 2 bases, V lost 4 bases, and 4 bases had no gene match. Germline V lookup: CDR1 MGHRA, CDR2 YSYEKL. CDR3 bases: TGCGCCAGCAGCCTCGCGGGACAGGGGAACTATGGCTACACCTTC. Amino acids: CASSLAGQGNYGYTF.

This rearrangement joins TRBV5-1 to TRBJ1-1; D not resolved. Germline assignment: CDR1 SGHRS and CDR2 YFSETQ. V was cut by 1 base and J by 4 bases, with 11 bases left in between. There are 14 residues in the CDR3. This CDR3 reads CASSLNDVPTEAFF. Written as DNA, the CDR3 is TGCGCCAGCAGCTTGAATGACGTACCCACTGAAGCTTTCTTT.